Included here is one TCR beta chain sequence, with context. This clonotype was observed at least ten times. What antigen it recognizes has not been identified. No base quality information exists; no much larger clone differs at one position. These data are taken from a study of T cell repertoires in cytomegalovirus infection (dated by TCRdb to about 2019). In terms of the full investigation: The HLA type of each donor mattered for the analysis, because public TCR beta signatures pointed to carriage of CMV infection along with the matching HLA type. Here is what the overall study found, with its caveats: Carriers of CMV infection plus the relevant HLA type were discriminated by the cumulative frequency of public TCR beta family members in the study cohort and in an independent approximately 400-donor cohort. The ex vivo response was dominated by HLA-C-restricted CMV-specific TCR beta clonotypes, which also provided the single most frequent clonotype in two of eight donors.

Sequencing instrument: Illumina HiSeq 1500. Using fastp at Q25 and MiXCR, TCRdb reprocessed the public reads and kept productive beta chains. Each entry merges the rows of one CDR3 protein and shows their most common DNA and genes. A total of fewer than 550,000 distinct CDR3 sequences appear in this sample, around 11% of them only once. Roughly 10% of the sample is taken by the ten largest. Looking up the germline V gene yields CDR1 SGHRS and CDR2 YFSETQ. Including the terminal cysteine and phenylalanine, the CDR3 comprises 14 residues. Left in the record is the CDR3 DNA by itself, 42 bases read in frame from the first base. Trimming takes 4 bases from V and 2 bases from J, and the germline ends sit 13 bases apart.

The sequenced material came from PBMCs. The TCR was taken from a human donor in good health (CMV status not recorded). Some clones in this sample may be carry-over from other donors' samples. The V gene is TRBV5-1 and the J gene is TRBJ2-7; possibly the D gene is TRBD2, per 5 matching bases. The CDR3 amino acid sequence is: CASSPSGVPYEQYF. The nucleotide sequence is TGCGCCAGCAGCCCGAGCGGTGTTCCCTACGAGCAGTACTTC. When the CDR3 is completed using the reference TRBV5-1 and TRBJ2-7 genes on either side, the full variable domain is KAGVTQTPRYLIKTRGQQVTLSCSPISGHRSVSWYQQTPGQGLQFLFEYFSETQRNKGNFPGRFSGRQFSNSRSEMNVSTLELGDSALYLCASSPSGVPYEQYFGPGTRLTVT.